One sample yielded the 12 T cell receptor beta chains listed below, sequenced in a study of blood T cell repertoires in COVID-19. Measured with immunoSEQ multiplex PCR; TCRdb has only the in-frame clones, and not every one. Among about 240,000 clones listed, about 89% were seen once. The sample comprised PBMCs or T cells enriched from blood (not recorded which). The receptors were gathered from a woman in her twenties or thirties who had recovered from COVID-19.

The gene calls are TRBV29-1 and TRBJ1-4; TRBD1 aligns across 8 bases. Germline V gene sequence: CDR1 SQVTM, CDR2 ANQGSEA. V gave up 4 bases and J gave up 4 bases; unmatched junction bases: 5. This CDR3 region has 14 residues. CDR3 DNA sequence: TGCAGCGTTGGTGACAGGGGTAATAATGAAAAACTGTTTTTT. This codes for CSVGDRGNNEKLFF.

The genes are TRBV5-6 and TRBJ1-6, with D unclear. The germline gives CDR1 SGHDT, CDR2 YYEEEE. V lost 4 bases and J lost 9, with 20 bases in between. The CDR3 consists of 16 residues. CDR3 in amino acids: CASSGNPNSWASPLHF. The CDR3 bases are TGTGCCAGCAGCGGAAATCCCAACAGTTGGGCTTCACCCCTCCACTTT.

The chain uses TRBV13 and TRBJ1-5; D perhaps matches TRBD1 (6 bases). V lost 9 bases and J 2 bases, leaving 11 bases between the germline ends. The CDR3 has 13 amino acids. Germline values: CDR1 PRHDT, CDR2 FYEKMQ (reference sequence). CDR3 nucleotides: TGTGCCAGTACCAGGGGTGGCAATCAGCCCCAGCATTTT. It codes for CASTRGGNQPQHF.

The chain recombines TRBV4-2 with TRBJ1-5, with 9 bases aligning to TRBD1. The CDR3 spans 14 residues. CDR1 is LGHNA, CDR2 YNFKEQ, per germline. Losses at the gene ends were 4 bases for V and 5 bases for J; bases not matched to a gene: 3. CDR3 sequence (DNA): TGTGCCAGCAGCCCACAGGGGGCCGATCAGCCCCAGCATTTT. It specifies CASSPQGADQPQHF.

This clone was counted once. The genes are TRBV7-2 and TRBJ1-2; 7 nucleotides align to TRBD1. The V segment lost 3 bases and the J segment 8 bases; nucleotides outside the gene matches: 6. This CDR3 is 13 amino acids long. Per the germline V gene, CDR1 is SGHTA and CDR2 is FQGNSA. The CDR3 coding sequence is TGTGCCAGCAGCTTCAGACAGGGCGGCGGCTACACCTTC. It specifies CASSFRQGGGYTF.

This sequence joins TRBV3-1 (or the pseudogene TRBV3-2) and TRBJ2-1, with D possibly matching TRBD2 (6 bases). The CDR3 length is 16 residues. Trimming took 6 bases from V and 8 from J, leaving 23 bases between them. The germline gives CDR1 LGHDT, CDR2 YNNKEL (reference sequence). For the CDR3, the DNA is TGTGCCAGCAGTTATAGAACGGAGGGCTCCACCGATGAGCAGTTCTTC. Protein: CASSYRTEGSTDEQFF.

The rearrangement uses TRBV5-1 and TRBJ2-6; 8 bases are a match to TRBD1. V lost 4 bases, J lost 4 bases, and 4 bases stayed unmatched. The germline gives CDR1 SGHRS, CDR2 YFSETQ. The CDR3 consists of 15 residues. CDR3 loop: CASSRTGTGANVLTF. CDR3 nucleotides: TGCGCCAGCAGCCGGACAGGGACCGGGGCCAACGTCCTGACTTTC.

The V call is TRBV5-4, the J call TRBJ1-3, with a tentative D call TRBD1 (6 bases). The V end lost 2 bases, the J end lost 1 base, and 10 bases lay between the germline ends. Germline V gene data show CDR1 as SGHNT and CDR2 as YYREEE (reference sequence). The CDR3 consists of 15 residues. CDR3 nucleotides: TGTGCCAGCAGCTTAGGGGGGGCGTCTGGAAACACCATATATTTT. It translates to CASSLGGASGNTIYF.

This clone occurred once. CDR3 residues: CATSRDPITGTGETGELFF. For the CDR3, the DNA is TGTGCCACCAGCAGAGATCCTATCACCGGGACAGGGGAGACCGGGGAGCTGTTTTTT. V gene TRBV15 combines with J gene TRBJ2-2, with 10 bases lining up with TRBD1. Looked up from germline, CDR1 is LNHNV and CDR2 is YYDKDF (reference sequence). The CDR3 contains 19 residues. V was clipped by 0 bases and J by 5 bases; unmatched bases: 12.

The V gene is TRBV6-5, the J gene TRBJ2-3, with 9 bases aligning to TRBD1. With V trimmed by 6 bases and J by 5 bases, 6 bases remained unmatched. The CDR3 covers 14 residues. Germline V gene sequence: CDR1 MNHEY, CDR2 SVGAGI. The CDR3 bases are TGTGCCAGCAGCTACAGGGGGCGTGGAGATACGCAGTATTTT. It yields the protein CASSYRGRGDTQYF.

The rearrangement uses TRBV19 and TRBJ2-3; the D gene is possibly TRBD2 (5 bases). Trimming pared 3 bases from V and 0 bases from J, leaving 10 bases between. The CDR3 covers 15 residues. Germline V gene data show CDR1 as LNHDA and CDR2 as SQIVND (reference sequence). The CDR3: CASSIRTYSTDTQYF. For the CDR3, the DNA is TGTGCCAGTAGTATCCGGACTTATAGCACAGATACGCAGTATTTT.

This clone was recorded a few times. The CDR3 reads CASSYSSADTQYF. CDR3 in DNA: TGTGCCAGCAGTTACTCGAGTGCAGATACGCAGTATTTT. The J gene is TRBJ2-3, the V gene TRBV6-5; D is unclear. V was trimmed by 0 bases and J by 4 bases, leaving 5 bases between them. CDR3 size: 13 residues. Germline CDR1 reads MNHEY; CDR2 reads SVGAGI.